The clone carrying this T cell receptor (beta chain) appeared once. The antigen remains unidentified. Adults of Caucasian background living in Nashville, Tennessee made up all donors. The sample originates from a study of shared clonotypes between healthy human individuals. Study findings and constraints: A limitation of the genetic and exposure-history diversity represented arose from few donors.

Assay used: immunoSEQ multiplex PCR; TCRdb lists only in-frame clones, some missing. The table shows some 450,000 clones, with more than 70% occurring only once. Trimming removed 2 bases from V and 6 bases from J, with 11 bases in between. The length of the CDR3 is 13 residues. CDR1 is SGHTA, CDR2 FQGTGA, per germline. The sequenced sample was PBMCs. This clonotype was obtained from a woman between 35 and 50 years old in good health. Some clones in this sample may be carry-over from other donors' samples. This sequence joins TRBV7-3 and TRBJ2-7; possibly TRBD1 for D (6 bases). The CDR3 protein is CASSLGGQSEQYF. DNA of the CDR3: TGTGCCAGCAGCTTAGGCGGACAGAGCGAGCAGTACTTC.